The T cell receptor beta chain described here comes from a study of cytomegalovirus exposure and HLA in healthy donors. This clone is a singleton in its sample. Its specificity is unknown. The study's findings and limits: Rare TCR sequences dominated, though some public TCRs recurred in many donors.

With 60 Vbeta and 13 Jbeta primers, the PCR was carried out. Profiled with immunoSEQ multiplex PCR; TCRdb holds only in-frame clones, not every one. Among about 180,000 clones listed, about three quarters were seen once. The V gene's germline CDR1 is LNHDA and CDR2 SQIVND (reference sequence). The length of the CDR3 is 16 residues. V shed 6 bases and J shed 3 bases, with 18 bases lying between them. The sample taken for sequencing was PBMCs. The chain links TRBV19 to TRBJ1-5; D perhaps matches TRBD1 (6 bases). The receptor's source is a man aged 35-49 years in good health and CMV-seropositive. The CDR3 reads CASRLRAGDFNQPQHF. In DNA form, the CDR3 reads TGTGCCAGTAGACTCAGGGCAGGGGATTTCAATCAGCCCCAGCATTTT.